This TCR beta chain is drawn from a study of cytomegalovirus exposure and HLA in healthy donors. Germline CDR1 SGHRS, CDR2 YFSETQ. CDR3 size: 20 residues. V lost 5 bases to trimming and J lost 6 bases; unmatched junction nucleotides: 23. Primers included in the PCR were 60 Vbeta and 13 Jbeta primers. In the original analysis: Later, some 75 million unique TCR beta chains were counted in an analysis, and about 10 million of them were shared. The repertoire was sequenced with immunoSEQ multiplex PCR; TCRdb's copy has only in-frame clones and lacks some. V and J calls plus clone size are reproduced from that table; the DNA served to infer D and trimming. The specimen's table records 95,000 to 150,000 clones. Points from the study as a whole: A prior analysis recorded that most TCR beta V segments were productive about 90% or about 30% of the time.

In regard to this clone: Its antigen is undetermined.

This clonotype originated in a man between 18 and 35 years old in good health and CMV-seronegative. Sequenced sample: PBMCs. The rearrangement uses TRBV5-1 and TRBJ2-5; 12 nucleotides match TRBD1. The CDR3 reads CASRVLGGGEEGQGAKTQYF. DNA for the CDR3: TGCGCCAGCAGGGTGTTGGGCGGGGGTGAAGAGGGACAGGGGGCAAAGACCCAGTACTTC.